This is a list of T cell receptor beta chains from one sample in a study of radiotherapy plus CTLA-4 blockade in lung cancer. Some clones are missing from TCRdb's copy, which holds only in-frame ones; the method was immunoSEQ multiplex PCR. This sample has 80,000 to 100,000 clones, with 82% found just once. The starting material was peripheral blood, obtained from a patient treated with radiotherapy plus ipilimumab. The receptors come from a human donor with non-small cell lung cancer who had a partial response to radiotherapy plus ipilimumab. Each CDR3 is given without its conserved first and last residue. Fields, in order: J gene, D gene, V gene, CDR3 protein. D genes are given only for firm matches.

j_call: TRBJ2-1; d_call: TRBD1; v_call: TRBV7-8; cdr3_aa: ASSVGQGSSYNEQF
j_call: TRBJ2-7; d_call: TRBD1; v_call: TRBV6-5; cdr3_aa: ASRRYGTGVGEQY
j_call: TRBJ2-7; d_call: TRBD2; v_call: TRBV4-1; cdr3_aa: ASSHKERAGFYEQY
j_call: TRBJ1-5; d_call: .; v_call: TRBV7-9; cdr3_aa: ASSLGTQNNQPQH
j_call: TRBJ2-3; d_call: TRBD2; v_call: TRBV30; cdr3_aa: AWSTGRAWTDTQY
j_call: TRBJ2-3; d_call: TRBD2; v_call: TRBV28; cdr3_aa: ASSLFGRATDTQY
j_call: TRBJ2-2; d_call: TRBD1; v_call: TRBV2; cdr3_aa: AGQGARNTGELF
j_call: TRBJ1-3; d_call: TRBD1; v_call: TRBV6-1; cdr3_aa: ASSRMGQGQGTIY
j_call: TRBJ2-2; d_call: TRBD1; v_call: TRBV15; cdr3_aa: ATSAPGTANTGELF
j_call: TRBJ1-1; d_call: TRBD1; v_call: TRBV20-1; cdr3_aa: RGTANTEAF
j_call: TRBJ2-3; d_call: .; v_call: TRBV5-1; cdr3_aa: ASSLGVGGTDTQY
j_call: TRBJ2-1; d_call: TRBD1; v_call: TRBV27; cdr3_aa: ASSIRTGHSYNEQF
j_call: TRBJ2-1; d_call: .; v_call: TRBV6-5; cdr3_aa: ASGIRSPGKF
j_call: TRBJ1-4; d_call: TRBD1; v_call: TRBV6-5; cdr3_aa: ASKVNRGQGKLF
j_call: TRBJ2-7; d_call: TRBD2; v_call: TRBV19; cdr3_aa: ASSIVSAGVSEQY
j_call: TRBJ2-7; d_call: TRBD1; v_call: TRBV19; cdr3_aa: ASSIAGQGDYEQY
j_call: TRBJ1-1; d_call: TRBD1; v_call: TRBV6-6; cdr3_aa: ASSAPTGRQPEAF
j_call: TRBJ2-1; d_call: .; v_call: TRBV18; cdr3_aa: ASSKGGSSYNEQF
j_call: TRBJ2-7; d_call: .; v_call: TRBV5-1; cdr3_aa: ASRGGFSYEQY
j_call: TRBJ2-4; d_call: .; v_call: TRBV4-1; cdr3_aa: ASSQDPPGNRNIQY
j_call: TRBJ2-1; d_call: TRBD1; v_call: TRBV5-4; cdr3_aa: ASRPRTGQADNEQF
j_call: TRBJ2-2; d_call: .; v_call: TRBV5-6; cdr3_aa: ASSWGTSNTGELF
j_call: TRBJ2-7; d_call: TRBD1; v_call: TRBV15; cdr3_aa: ATLPGQGSEQY
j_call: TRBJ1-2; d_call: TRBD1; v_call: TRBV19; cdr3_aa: ASSIGPTRQGYGYT
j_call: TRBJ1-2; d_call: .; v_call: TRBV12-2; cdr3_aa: ASRAGRPYGYT
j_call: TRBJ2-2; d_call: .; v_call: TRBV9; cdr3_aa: ASSGLASGTGELF
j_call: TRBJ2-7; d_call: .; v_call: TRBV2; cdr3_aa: ASKYSYEQY
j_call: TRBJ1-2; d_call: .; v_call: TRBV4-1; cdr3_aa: ASSQRDPGQGGYT
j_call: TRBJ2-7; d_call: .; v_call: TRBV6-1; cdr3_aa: ASSARREFEQY
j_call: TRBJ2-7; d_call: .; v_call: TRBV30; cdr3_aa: AWRSKETGSEQY
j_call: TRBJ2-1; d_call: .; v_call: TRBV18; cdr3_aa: ASSPPQREQF
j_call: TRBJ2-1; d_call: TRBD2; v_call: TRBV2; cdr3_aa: ASSGGLAGNDEQF
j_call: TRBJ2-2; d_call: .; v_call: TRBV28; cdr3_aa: ASVGRGRNTGELF
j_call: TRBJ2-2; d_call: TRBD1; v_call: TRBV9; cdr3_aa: ASSVVPGGGGELF
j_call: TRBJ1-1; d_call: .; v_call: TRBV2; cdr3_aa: ASSEDTHGGTEAF
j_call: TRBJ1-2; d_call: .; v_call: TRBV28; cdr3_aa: ASSLSEGGYT
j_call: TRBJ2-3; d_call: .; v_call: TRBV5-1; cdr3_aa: ASTGSGGFTDTQY
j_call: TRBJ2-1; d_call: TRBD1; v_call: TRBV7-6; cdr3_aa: ASSWGQVNEQF
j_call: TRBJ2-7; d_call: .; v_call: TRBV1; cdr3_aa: TSSHPAGNEQY
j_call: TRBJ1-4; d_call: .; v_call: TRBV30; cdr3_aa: AWRALVGRGEKLF
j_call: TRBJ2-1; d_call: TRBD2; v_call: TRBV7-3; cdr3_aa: ASSATSGPYNEQF
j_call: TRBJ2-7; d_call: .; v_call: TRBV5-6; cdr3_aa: ASSFGVLYEQY
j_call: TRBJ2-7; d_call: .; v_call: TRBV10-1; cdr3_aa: ASSELEGEQY
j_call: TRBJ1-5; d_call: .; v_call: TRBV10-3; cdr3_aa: AISDGGNQPQH